The 4 T cell receptor beta chains below all came from one sample that was sequenced in a study of tissue T cells after allogeneic stem cell transplantation. Time point noted: mouse harvest day 14 after allogeneic transplant. Mouse grafts combined 10^7 T-cell-depleted bone marrow cells with 10^6 splenic CD5+ T cells. Profiling relied on immunoSEQ multiplex PCR, and the TCRdb table lists in-frame clones only, not all of them. This table has just over 5,000 clones, 33% appearing once. The sequenced sample was skin. Every receptor here comes from a female BALB/c mouse given C57BL/6 T cells with graft-versus-host disease after an allogeneic hematopoietic cell transplant.

Worth noting for this clone: Any gene name here is a mouse gene name. The CDR3 end falls 1 residue outside the read, so it is completed with the germline J gene. The gene calls are TRBV12-2 and TRBJ2-1; maybe TRBD1 (5 bases). The CDR3 runs 14 residues. V was trimmed by 4 bases and J by 1 base, leaving 10 bases between them. Looked up from germline, CDR1 is SGHLS and CDR2 is HYDKME. The CDR3 reads CASSPRGNYAEQFF. CDR3 DNA, as far as it was read: TGTGCCAGCTCCCCTAGGGGAAACTATGCTGAGCAGTTC.

Remarks on this clone: The gene names given are mouse names. The sequenced fragment ends 1 residue before the CDR3 boundary, so the rest is inferred from the germline J gene. The rearrangement uses TRBV31 and TRBJ1-1, with D tentatively TRBD1 (5 bases). This CDR3 has 14 amino acids. Germline CDR1 reads GKSSPN; CDR2 reads SITVG. With 0 bases removed from V and 0 bases from J, the gap between germline ends came to 8 bases. The CDR3 reads CAWSLDSANTEVFF. The CDR3 DNA, read in part, is TGTGCCTGGAGTCTAGACAGTGCAAACACAGAAGTCTTC.

This clone was seen only a few times. The gene names here belong to mouse. Read sequence stops 1 residue before the CDR3 end, and the germline J gene provides the missing end. This sequence joins TRBV26 and TRBJ2-2; 7 nucleotides match TRBD2. The CDR3 length is 15 residues. The germline V gene has CDR1 KGHPV and CDR2 FQNQEV (reference sequence). J was trimmed by 4 bases and V by 1 base; bases with no gene match: 3. CDR3 sequence reads: CASSLWGGGTGQLYF. The sequenced part of the CDR3 DNA is TGTGCCAGCAGTCTGTGGGGGGGAGGCACCGGGCAGCTCTAC.

This clone is termed medium-sized. Any gene name here is a mouse gene name. Incomplete CDR3 DNA: TGTGCCAGCAGTCTGTATATGGGGGGGCAAGACACCCAGTAC. Amino acids: CASSLYMGGQDTQY. The complete CDR3 sequence is CASSLYMGGQDTQYF. The chain recombines TRBV24 with TRBJ2-5; 8 bases line up with TRBD2. The read gets to within 1 residue of the CDR3 end, and the germline J gene fills in the rest. This CDR3 contains 15 residues. Losses at the gene ends were 0 bases for V and 3 bases for J; bases not matched to a gene: 2. Germline V CDR1 and CDR2: KGHTA, FRNEEI.